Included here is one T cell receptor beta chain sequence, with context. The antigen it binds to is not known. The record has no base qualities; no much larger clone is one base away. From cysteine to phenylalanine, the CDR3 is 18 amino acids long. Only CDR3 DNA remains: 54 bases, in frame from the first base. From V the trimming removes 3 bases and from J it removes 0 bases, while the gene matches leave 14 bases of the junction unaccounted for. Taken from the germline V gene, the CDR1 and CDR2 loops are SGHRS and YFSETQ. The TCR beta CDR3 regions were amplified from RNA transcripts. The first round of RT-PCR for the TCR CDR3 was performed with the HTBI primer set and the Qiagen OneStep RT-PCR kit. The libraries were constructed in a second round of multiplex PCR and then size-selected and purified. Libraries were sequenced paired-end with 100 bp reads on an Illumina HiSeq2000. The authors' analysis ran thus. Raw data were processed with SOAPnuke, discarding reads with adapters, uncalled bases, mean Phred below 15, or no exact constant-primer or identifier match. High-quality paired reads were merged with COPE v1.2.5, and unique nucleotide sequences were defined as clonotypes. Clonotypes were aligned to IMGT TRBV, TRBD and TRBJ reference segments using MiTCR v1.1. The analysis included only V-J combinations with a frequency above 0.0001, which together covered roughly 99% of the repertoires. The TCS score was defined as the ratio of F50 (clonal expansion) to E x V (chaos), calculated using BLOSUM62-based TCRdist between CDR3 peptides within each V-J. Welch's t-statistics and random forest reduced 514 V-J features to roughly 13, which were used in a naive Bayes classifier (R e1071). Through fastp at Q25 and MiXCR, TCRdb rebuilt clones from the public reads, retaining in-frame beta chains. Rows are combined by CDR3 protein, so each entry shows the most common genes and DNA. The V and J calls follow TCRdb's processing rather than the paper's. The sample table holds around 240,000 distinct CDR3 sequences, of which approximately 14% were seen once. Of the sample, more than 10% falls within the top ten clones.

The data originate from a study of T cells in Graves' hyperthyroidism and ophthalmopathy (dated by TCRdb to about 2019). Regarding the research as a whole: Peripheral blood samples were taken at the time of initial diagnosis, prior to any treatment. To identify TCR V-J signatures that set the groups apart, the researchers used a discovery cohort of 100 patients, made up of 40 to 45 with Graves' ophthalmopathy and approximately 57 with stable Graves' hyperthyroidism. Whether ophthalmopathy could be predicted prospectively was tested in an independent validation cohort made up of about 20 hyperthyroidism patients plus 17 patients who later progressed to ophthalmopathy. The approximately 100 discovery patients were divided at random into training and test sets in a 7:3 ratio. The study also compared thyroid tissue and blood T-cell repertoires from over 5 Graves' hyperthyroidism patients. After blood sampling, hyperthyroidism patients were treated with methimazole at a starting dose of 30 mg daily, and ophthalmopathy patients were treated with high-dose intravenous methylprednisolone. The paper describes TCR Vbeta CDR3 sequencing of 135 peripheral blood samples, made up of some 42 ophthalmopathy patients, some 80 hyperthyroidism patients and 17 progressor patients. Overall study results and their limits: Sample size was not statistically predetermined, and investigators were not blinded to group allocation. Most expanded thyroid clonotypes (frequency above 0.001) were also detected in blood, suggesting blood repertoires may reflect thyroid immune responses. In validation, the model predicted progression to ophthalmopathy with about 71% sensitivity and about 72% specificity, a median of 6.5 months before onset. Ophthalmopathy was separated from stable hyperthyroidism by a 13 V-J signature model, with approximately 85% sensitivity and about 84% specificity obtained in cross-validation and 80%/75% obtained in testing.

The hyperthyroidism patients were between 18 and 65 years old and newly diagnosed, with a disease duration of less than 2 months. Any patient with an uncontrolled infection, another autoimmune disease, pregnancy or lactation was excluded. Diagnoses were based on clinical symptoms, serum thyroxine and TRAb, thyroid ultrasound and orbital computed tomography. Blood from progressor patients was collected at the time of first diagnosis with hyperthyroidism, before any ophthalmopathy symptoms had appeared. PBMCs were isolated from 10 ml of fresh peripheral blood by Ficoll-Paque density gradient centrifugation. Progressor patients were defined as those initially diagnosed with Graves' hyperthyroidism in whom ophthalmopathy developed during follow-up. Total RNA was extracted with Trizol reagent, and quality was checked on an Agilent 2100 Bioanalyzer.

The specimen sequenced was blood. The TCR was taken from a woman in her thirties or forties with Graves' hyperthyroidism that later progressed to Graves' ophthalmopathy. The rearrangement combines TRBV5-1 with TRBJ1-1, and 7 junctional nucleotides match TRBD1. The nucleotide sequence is TGCGCCAGCAGCTCCCAGGCCCCTGGACAGGTCTTGAACACTGAAGCTTTCTTT. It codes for CASSSQAPGQVLNTEAFF.